This TCR beta chain was captured in a study of response to subunit inactivated influenza vaccine. The ends lost 4 bases at V and 4 bases at J; junction bases unmatched: 6. Germline V lookup: CDR1 SGHRS, CDR2 YFSETQ. The CDR3 is made up of 15 amino acids. A single record per CDR3 protein comes from TCRdb applying MiXCR to the RT-PCR reads. This sample yields about 650,000 distinct CDR3 sequences, of which less than 20% are seen a single time; around 10% belongs to the top ten. Study-level results: Seasonal influenza vaccination, on each occasion, was suggested by the authors to recruit few new T cells.

Note on this clonotype: The antigen remains unidentified.

The chain couples TRBV5-1 to TRBJ2-5, with 11 bases matching TRBD1. This receptor was obtained from a man aged 45-60 years who received an inactivated influenza vaccine. The sample here was PBMCs from blood, taken 11 to 12 days after vaccination. For the CDR3, the DNA is TGCGCCAGCAGCAACCCCGGGACAGGGGGAGAGACCCAGTACTTC. Protein: CASSNPGTGGETQYF. The whole variable domain, remainder taken from reference TRBV5-1 and TRBJ2-5, is KAGVTQTPRYLIKTRGQQVTLSCSPISGHRSVSWYQQTPGQGLQFLFEYFSETQRNKGNFPGRFSGRQFSNSRSEMNVSTLELGDSALYLCASSNPGTGGETQYFGPGTRLLVL.